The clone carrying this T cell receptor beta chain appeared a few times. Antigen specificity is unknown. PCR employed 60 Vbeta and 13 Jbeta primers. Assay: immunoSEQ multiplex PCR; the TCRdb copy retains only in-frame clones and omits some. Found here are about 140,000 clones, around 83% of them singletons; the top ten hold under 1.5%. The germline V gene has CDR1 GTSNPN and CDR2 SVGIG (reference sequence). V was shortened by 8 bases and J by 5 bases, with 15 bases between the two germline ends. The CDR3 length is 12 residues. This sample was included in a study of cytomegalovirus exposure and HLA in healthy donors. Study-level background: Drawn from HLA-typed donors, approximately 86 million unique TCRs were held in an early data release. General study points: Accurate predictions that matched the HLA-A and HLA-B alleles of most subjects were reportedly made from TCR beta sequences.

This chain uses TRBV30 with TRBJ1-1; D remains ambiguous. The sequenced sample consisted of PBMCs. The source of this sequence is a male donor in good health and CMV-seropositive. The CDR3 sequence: CAHGPSGTEAFF. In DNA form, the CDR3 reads TGTGCCCACGGCCCCTCGGGGACTGAAGCTTTCTTT.